This T cell receptor beta chain was identified in a study of control samples from healthy donors and cancer patients (dated by TCRdb to about 2020). A note on this clone: Which antigen it targets is not known. No quality values exist for individual bases; no much larger clone is one base distant.

Unmatched junction bases come to 5, with V trimmed by 6 bases and J by 3 bases. The CDR3 runs 14 residues from the cysteine to the phenylalanine. Only the CDR3 DNA stays, 42 bases, in frame from base 1. Reading the germline V gene gives CDR1 SNHLY and CDR2 FYNNEI. To prepare the library, the immunoSEQ multiplex PCR assay was applied. Sourced from immuneACCESS, this table was stored by TCRdb with only in-frame sequences that have V and J called. A share of the clones is absent; for the studies checked, an unresolved V gene accounts for under half, and the remainder has no known explanation. In this sample the table shows some 130,000 clones, 70% to 90% of which occur a single time. Roughly 10% of the sample is held by the ten biggest clonotypes.

Sequenced material: blood. This chain is built from TRBV2 and TRBJ2-1; TRBD1 agrees with 7 junctional bases. The TCR originated in a woman aged 30 to 39 in good health. The DNA sequence is TGTGCCAGCAGAGACAGGGACCACTACAATGAGCAGTTCTTC. Translation gives CASRDRDHYNEQFF.